These 27 T cell receptor beta chains share one sample of origin, sequenced in a study of cytomegalovirus exposure and HLA in healthy donors. The primer mix had 60 Vbeta and 13 Jbeta primers. Generated by immunoSEQ multiplex PCR, the TCRdb table keeps only in-frame clones and is missing some. The data hold around 120,000 clones, with approximately 72% observed a single time. The sample was PBMCs. The receptors were gathered from a man aged 55-75 years in good health and CMV-seropositive.

Notes on this clone: Other DNA sequences in the sample encode the same CDR3. This sequence joins TRBV6-4 and TRBJ2-3; 10 bases fit TRBD2. J gave up 4 bases and V 0 bases, and 1 base lay outside the gene matches. Germline CDR1 is MRHNA and CDR2 is SNTAGT. The CDR3 runs 15 residues. CDR3: CASSDSAGGPDTQYF. The CDR3 DNA follows: TGTGCCAGCAGTGACTCAGCGGGAGGGCCAGATACGCAGTATTTT.

The chain is built from TRBV5-1 and TRBJ2-1, with a tentative D call TRBD1 (5 bases). The CDR3 has 14 residues. V was pared by 3 bases and J by 3 bases, with 10 bases between. Germline V gives CDR1 SGHRS, CDR2 YFSETQ. In DNA form, the CDR3 reads TGCGCCAGCAGCTCGACAGCCTACTACAATGAGCAGTTCTTC. Its protein product is CASSSTAYYNEQFF.

The V call is TRBV6-6, the J call TRBJ1-2; a weak D match, TRBD1 (5 bases). V was clipped by 2 bases and J by 13 bases, with 11 bases between them. The CDR3 is 11 residues long. Germline V gives CDR1 MNHNY, CDR2 SVGAGI (reference sequence). CDR3 coding DNA: TGTGCCAGCAGTTACGAGGGGACTGGCACCTTC. Encoded protein: CASSYEGTGTF.

This clone was seen a handful of times. The chain employs TRBV2 and TRBJ2-1, with D possibly being TRBD1 (7 bases). Germline-derived CDR1 and CDR2 are SNHLY and FYNNEI. V was cut by 6 bases and J by 8 bases, with 17 bases left in between. CDR3 length: 14 residues. CDR3 loop: CASSLVEGAHEQFF. CDR3 bases: TGTGCCAGCAGCCTGGTGGAGGGGGCACATGAGCAGTTCTTC.

The chain recombines TRBV15 with TRBJ2-2; D is possibly TRBD2 (6 bases). CDR3 size: 19 residues. The V end lost 0 bases, the J end lost 0 bases, and 17 bases lay between the germline ends. Germline V gene sequence: CDR1 LNHNV, CDR2 YYDKDF (reference sequence). The CDR3 nucleotides read TGTGCCACCAGCAGAGAACGGGAGTTAATCGTAACGAACACCGGGGAGCTGTTTTTT. It is translated as CATSRERELIVTNTGELFF.

The rearrangement uses TRBV25-1 and TRBJ1-2; D is perhaps TRBD1 (5 bases). The CDR3 is 15 residues long. The germline V gene has CDR1 MGHDK and CDR2 SYGVNS. V lost 4 bases and J lost 7, with 19 bases in between. CDR3 sequence: CASSARDSQRGGYTF. The CDR3 DNA sequence: TGTGCCAGCAGTGCCAGGGACTCACAGAGGGGTGGCTACACCTTC.

CDR3 in amino acids: CASKADGRGEGQPQHF. The CDR3 DNA reads TGTGCCAGCAAGGCCGACGGGAGGGGAGAAGGTCAGCCCCAGCATTTT. This chain joins TRBV6-6 and TRBJ1-5, with D possibly being TRBD1 (5 bases). The CDR3 is 16 residues long. V was pared by 7 bases and J by 6 bases, with 22 bases between. Germline V gene data show CDR1 as MNHNY and CDR2 as SVGAGI (reference sequence).

The genes are TRBV19 and TRBJ2-1; 12 bases line up with TRBD2. V trimming: 5 bases; J trimming: 4 bases; junction bases outside the gene matches: 6. The CDR3 has 16 residues. Germline V gene lookup returns CDR1 LNHDA and CDR2 SQIVND (reference sequence). The CDR3 protein is CASSPWLAGGYNEQFF. CDR3 DNA sequence: TGTGCCAGTAGTCCGTGGCTAGCGGGAGGGTACAATGAGCAGTTCTTC. Drawing the rest from reference TRBV19 and TRBJ2-1, the complete variable domain is DGGITQSPKYLFRKEGQNVTLSCEQNLNHDAMYWYRQDPGQGLRLIYYSQIVNDFQKGDIAEGYSVSREKKESFPLTVTSAQKNPTAFYLCASSPWLAGGYNEQFFGPGTRLTVL.

The V and J genes are TRBV6-5 and TRBJ1-5, with 10 bases identical to TRBD1. The CDR3 has 14 amino acids. CDR1 is MNHEY and CDR2 is SVGAGI in the germline V gene. J was trimmed by 2 bases and V by 6 bases; bases with no gene match: 1. The CDR3 nucleotides read TGTGCCAGCAGGGGGACAGGGGGCAATCAGCCCCAGCATTTT. It yields the protein CASRGTGGNQPQHF.

The gene calls are TRBV19 and TRBJ1-1; D not certain. V was clipped by 3 bases and J by 2 bases, with 7 bases between them. This CDR3 has 13 amino acids. Germline loops: CDR1 LNHDA, CDR2 SQIVND (reference sequence). In DNA form, the CDR3 reads TGTGCCAGTAGTATCCAGGATAACACTGAAGCTTTCTTT. It encodes CASSIQDNTEAFF.

The chain couples TRBV9 to TRBJ1-6; 9 bases are shared with TRBD1. Unmatched junction bases numbered 5, after V lost 7 bases and J lost 0 bases. Per the germline V gene, CDR1 is SGDLS and CDR2 is YYNGEE. The CDR3 contains 16 residues. As DNA, the CDR3 is TGTGCCAGCGGAACAGGGGGCCTCTCCTATAATTCACCCCTCCACTTT. It translates to CASGTGGLSYNSPLHF.

J is TRBJ2-2 and V is TRBV5-8; 9 bases fit TRBD1. V shed 3 bases, J shed 3 bases, and the junction held 3 bases outside the gene matches. CDR3 length equals 15 residues. Germline CDR1 SGHTS, CDR2 YDEGEE. The CDR3 DNA reads TGTGCCAGCAGCTCGGACAGGGGCTACACCGGGGAGCTGTTTTTT. As protein: CASSSDRGYTGELFF.

V and J are TRBV27 and TRBJ2-5; 7 bases fit TRBD1. J gave up 3 bases and V 6 bases, and 10 bases lay outside the gene matches. The CDR3 runs 15 residues. Germline lookup yields CDR1 MNHEY and CDR2 SMNVEV (reference sequence). In DNA, the CDR3 is TGTGCCAGCAGCCGGATGGGACAGCTAAAAGAGACCCAGTACTTC. Its protein is CASSRMGQLKETQYF.

V and J are TRBV10-3 and TRBJ1-4; D call uncertain. The CDR3 is made up of 13 amino acids. Germline V CDR1 and CDR2: ENHRY, SYGVKD. The V end was cut by 2 bases, the J end by 4 bases, with 5 bases between. The CDR3 sequence: CAISETSNEKLFF. The DNA of the CDR3 is TGTGCCATCAGTGAGACAAGTAATGAAAAACTGTTTTTT.

The chain employs TRBV6-4 and TRBJ2-2, with TRBD1 matching 7 bases. Germline CDR1 MRHNA, CDR2 SNTAGT. CDR3 size: 15 residues. Trimming cost V 4 bases and J 4 bases; bases outside gene matches: 6. CDR3 protein: CASSASGQTTGELFF. CDR3 sequence (DNA): TGTGCCAGCAGTGCCTCGGGACAGACCACCGGGGAGCTGTTTTTT.

This rearrangement joins TRBV11-2 to TRBJ2-1, with 8 nucleotides matching TRBD2. Per germline, CDR1 SGHAT and CDR2 FQNNGV. There are 16 residues in the CDR3. The trim removed 4 bases at V and 2 bases at J, leaving 7 bases unmatched. The CDR3 loop is CASSSSGTRAYNEQFF. CDR3 nucleotides: TGTGCCAGCAGCTCTTCCGGGACTAGAGCCTACAATGAGCAGTTCTTC.

This rearrangement joins TRBV4-2 to TRBJ1-2; D is uncertain. This CDR3 spans 15 amino acids. Trimming left V 0 bases short and J 4 bases short, with 12 bases between. Germline assignment: CDR1 LGHNA and CDR2 YNFKEQ. DNA for the CDR3: TGTGCCAGCAGCCAAGAAATAAGGCGGAGCTATGGCTACACCTTC. Amino acid sequence: CASSQEIRRSYGYTF.

This chain uses TRBV28 with TRBJ1-5; 7 nucleotides align to TRBD1. The V gene's germline CDR1 is MDHEN and CDR2 SYDVKM. The CDR3 sequence is 16 residues long. The junction had 15 bases not matched to a gene; V was cut back by 4 bases and J by 9 bases. CDR3 DNA: TGTGCCAGCAGTTCCCATGGGAAGGGGGCTGTAGGGCCCCAGCATTTT. Translated: CASSSHGKGAVGPQHF.

This clone was found a few times. This chain links TRBV5-1 with TRBJ2-3, with 9 bases that match TRBD2. This CDR3 comprises 16 residues. Per germline, CDR1 SGHRS and CDR2 YFSETQ. The V gene end was trimmed by 4 bases and the J gene end by 1 base; junction bases not matched to a gene: 7. CDR3 coding DNA: TGCGCCAGCAGCATACCTAGCGGGGAGCGCACAGATACGCAGTATTTT. Translating it yields CASSIPSGERTDTQYF.

The genes are TRBV9 and TRBJ1-6; D gene uncertain. CDR1 is SGDLS, CDR2 YYNGEE, per germline. The CDR3 covers 17 residues. V was trimmed by 0 bases and J by 5 bases, leaving 15 bases between them. CDR3: CASSVAPLRGNNSPLHF. CDR3 nucleotide sequence: TGTGCCAGCAGCGTAGCCCCGTTGCGCGGGAATAATTCACCCCTCCACTTT.

This clone has a single count. The chain employs TRBV10-2 and TRBJ2-1; D remains ambiguous. The V gene lost 2 bases and the J gene lost 9 bases, with 11 bases spanning the gap. The CDR3 length is 13 residues. Germline CDR1 and CDR2: WSHSY and SAAADI. The CDR3 sequence is CASSETWAGEQFF. The CDR3 bases are TGCGCCAGCAGTGAGACGTGGGCCGGTGAGCAGTTCTTC.

The rearrangement links TRBV5-6 to TRBJ1-2; a weak D match, TRBD1 (6 bases). V was cut by 2 bases and J by 2 bases, with 7 bases left in between. Germline V CDR1 and CDR2: SGHDT, YYEEEE. There are 13 residues in the CDR3. As DNA, the CDR3 is TGTGCCAGCAGCTTCCAGGGGAACTATGGCTACACCTTC. As protein: CASSFQGNYGYTF.

The sample holds one count of this clone. V usage is TRBV5-4 and J usage is TRBJ1-2; the D is unclear. Trimming removed 4 bases from V and 8 bases from J, with 18 bases in between. This CDR3 is 14 amino acids long. Germline lookup yields CDR1 SGHNT and CDR2 YYREEE (reference sequence). The CDR3 DNA sequence: TGTGCCAGCAGCCGATATAGCGGTCGAGGAGGCTACACCTTC. It translates to CASSRYSGRGGYTF.

The chain combines TRBV5-5 with TRBJ2-2, with TRBD1 matching over 9 bases. Trimming took 0 bases from V and 4 from J; bases not matched to a gene: 1. Germline CDR1 reads SGHKS; CDR2 reads YYEKEE (reference sequence). The CDR3 totals 15 residues. CDR3 DNA: TGTGCCAGCAGCTTGGGACAGGGGGTCACCGGGGAGCTGTTTTTT. Amino acids: CASSLGQGVTGELFF.

V and J are TRBV11-2 and TRBJ2-7; 9 bases fit TRBD2. Germline values: CDR1 SGHAT, CDR2 FQNNGV. Unmatched junction bases numbered 7, after V lost 0 bases and J lost 7 bases. CDR3 length: 15 amino acids. The CDR3 reads CASSLDSGSGGEQYF. DNA of the CDR3: TGTGCCAGCAGCTTAGATTCGGGTAGCGGGGGAGAGCAGTACTTC.

The V gene is TRBV5-6, the J gene TRBJ2-1, with 10 bases identical to TRBD2. Germline loops: CDR1 SGHDT, CDR2 YYEEEE. The CDR3 runs 18 residues. The trim removed 0 bases at V and 2 bases at J, leaving 8 bases unmatched. CDR3 nucleotides: TGTGCCAGCAGCTTGGCGAGCGGGGGGGCCAGGGCCTACAATGAGCAGTTCTTC. This encodes CASSLASGGARAYNEQFF.

This chain links TRBV7-6 with TRBJ1-6; a weak D match, TRBD1 (6 bases). From germline, CDR1 is SGHVS and CDR2 FNYEAQ. The CDR3 contains 17 residues. Trimming stripped 5 bases from V and 7 bases from J, with 21 bases between. CDR3 in amino acids: CASSPRPDRSRNSPLHF. In DNA, the CDR3 is TGTGCCAGCAGCCCCAGGCCTGACAGGTCGAGAAATTCACCCCTCCACTTT.